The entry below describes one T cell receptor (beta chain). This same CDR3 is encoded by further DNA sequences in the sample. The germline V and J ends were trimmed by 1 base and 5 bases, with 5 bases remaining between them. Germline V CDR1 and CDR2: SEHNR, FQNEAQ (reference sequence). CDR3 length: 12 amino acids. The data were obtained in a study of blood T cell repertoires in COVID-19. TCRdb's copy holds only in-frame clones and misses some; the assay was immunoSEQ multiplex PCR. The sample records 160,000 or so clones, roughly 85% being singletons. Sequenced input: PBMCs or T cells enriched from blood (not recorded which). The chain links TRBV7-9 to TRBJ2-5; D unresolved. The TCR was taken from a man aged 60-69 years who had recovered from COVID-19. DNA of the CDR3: TGTGCCAGCAGCTTAGAGAGTGAGACCCAGTACTTC. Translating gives CASSLESETQYF.